The 18 T cell receptor beta chains given below trace back to one sample, sequenced in a study of early T cells in non-severe SARS-CoV-2 infection. TCRdb analysed the 5' RACE reads with MiXCR anew, one entry per CDR3 protein. The data contain over 85,000 distinct CDR3 sequences, 10% to 15% of them singletons. Material: whole blood, obtained at baseline. All receptors derive from an adult who was a healthcare worker with PCR-confirmed SARS-CoV-2 infection or an uninfected control (not recorded which).

This clonotype was recorded at least ten times. This chain links TRBV3-1 with TRBJ2-7; weak D call: TRBD2 (5 bases). Germline V lookup: CDR1 LGHDT, CDR2 YNNKEL (reference sequence). With 3 bases removed from V and 3 bases from J, the gap between germline ends came to 12 bases. The length of the CDR3 is 14 residues. CDR3: CASSHGVGLYEQYF. In DNA, the CDR3 is TGTGCCAGCAGCCACGGGGTGGGCCTCTACGAGCAGTACTTC.

For the CDR3, the DNA is TGTGCCAGCTCGCCTCCGGGTCCTTTGCGGACTGAAGCTTTCTTT. Translation gives CASSPPGPLRTEAFF. The chain employs TRBV18 and TRBJ1-1; D gene unclear. The CDR3 contains 15 residues. The germline V gene encodes CDR1 KGHSH and CDR2 LQKENI. Trimming cost V 6 bases and J 5 bases, with 19 bases left between them.

In regard to this clonotype: This may be a read error, as it is one base from a much larger clone. The chain joins TRBV7-8 to TRBJ1-1; D not certain. Trimming pared 11 bases from V and 5 bases from J, leaving 12 bases between. The CDR3 has 11 amino acids. Per germline, CDR1 SGHVS and CDR2 FQNEAQ. The CDR3 is CACRLGTEAFF. In DNA form, the CDR3 reads TGTGCCTGCCGATTAGGGACTGAAGCTTTCTTT.

The rearrangement uses TRBV7-9 and TRBJ1-1, with 7 positions matching TRBD1. CDR1 is SEHNR, CDR2 FQNEAQ, per germline (reference sequence). The CDR3 covers 14 residues. The V segment lost 1 base and the J segment 2 bases; nucleotides outside the gene matches: 1. The CDR3 bases are TGTGCCAGCAGCTTAGAGGGGGCCAACACTGAAGCTTTCTTT. Residues: CASSLEGANTEAFF.

This clonotype was counted between two and nine times. The chain carries TRBV7-8 and TRBJ2-5, with TRBD2 identical over 14 bases. Per the germline V gene, CDR1 is SGHVS and CDR2 is FQNEAQ. This CDR3 has 16 amino acids. Trimming removed 0 bases from V and 4 bases from J; junction bases left unmatched: 1. The CDR3, as DNA: TGTGCCAGCAGCTTAGCGGGACTAGCGGGAGTAGAGACCCAGTACTTC. Its protein product is CASSLAGLAGVETQYF.

The chain links TRBV6-5 to TRBJ1-2; TRBD1 might be the D (5 bases). CDR1 and CDR2 (germline): MNHEY, SVGAGI. The CDR3 loop spans 14 amino acids. Trimming took 6 bases from V and 0 from J, leaving 11 bases between them. This CDR3 is CASSEQVPNYGYTF. CDR3 DNA: TGTGCCAGCAGCGAACAGGTCCCTAACTATGGCTACACCTTC.

The chain combines TRBV10-3 with TRBJ2-1; D gene ambiguous. V lost 8 bases, J lost 0 bases, and 8 bases lay in between. This CDR3 comprises 13 residues. Per germline, CDR1 ENHRY and CDR2 SYGVKD. The CDR3 nucleotides are TGTGCCATCGGGGATTCCTCCTACAATGAGCAGTTCTTC. Amino acids: CAIGDSSYNEQFF.

The chain joins TRBV7-3 to TRBJ2-6; D gene unclear. Germline CDR1 reads SGHTA; CDR2 reads FQGTGA. CDR3 length equals 15 residues. V lost 1 base and J 2 bases, leaving 6 bases between the germline ends. CDR3 nucleotides: TGTGCCAGCAGCTTAAAAAGTACTGGGGCCAACGTCCTGACTTTC. This sequence encodes CASSLKSTGANVLTF. Supplemented by reference TRBV7-3 and TRBJ2-6, the full variable domain reads GAGVSQTPSNKVTEKGKYVELRCDPISGHTALYWYRQSLGQGPEFLIYFQGTGAADDSGLPNDRFFAVRPEGSVSTLKIQRTERGDSAVYLCASSLKSTGANVLTFGAGSRLTVL.

A word on this clonotype: This may come from a read error, since a much larger clone is one base off. The chain has TRBV20-1 and TRBJ1-4; no firm D call. Germline loops: CDR1 DFQATT, CDR2 SNEGSKA (reference sequence). Trimming removed 3 bases from V and 2 bases from J, with 10 bases in between. The CDR3 contains 14 residues. CDR3 protein: CSASTDFTNEKLFF. For the CDR3, the DNA is TGCAGTGCTAGTACAGATTTTACTAATGAAAAACTGTTTTTT.

This clonotype was detected only a few times. The chain recombines TRBV10-3 with TRBJ2-2, with a weak D call TRBD1 (5 bases). V lost 10 bases and J 3 bases, leaving 15 bases between the germline ends. The CDR3 loop spans 14 amino acids. In germline, CDR1 is ENHRY, CDR2 SYGVKD. This chain's CDR3 is CATRSIGDTGELFF. The CDR3 coding sequence is TGTGCCACCCGATCGATAGGGGACACCGGGGAGCTGTTTTTT.

For the CDR3, the DNA is TGTGCCAGTAGTCGGGGGGCCGACTACAATGAGCAGTTCTTC. This sequence encodes CASSRGADYNEQFF. The chain links TRBV19 to TRBJ2-1; the D gene is possibly TRBD2 (7 bases). The V gene's germline CDR1 is LNHDA and CDR2 SQIVND (reference sequence). The CDR3 runs 14 residues. Trimming removed 5 bases from V and 3 bases from J, with 11 bases in between.

As to this clonotype: One junction end does not reproduce the germline sequence, and a read error may be involved. The chain links TRBV14 to TRBJ2-7; D uncertain. Per germline, CDR1 SGHDN and CDR2 FVKESK. The CDR3 is 12 residues long. The CDR3 loop is CASSLISSEQYF. The CDR3, as DNA: TGTGCCAGCAGCCTAATCTCCTCCGAGCAGTACTTC.

Only a few counts were recorded for this clonotype. The gene calls are TRBV28 and TRBJ2-3; 14 bases line up with TRBD2. The CDR3 runs 16 residues. Germline CDR1 is MDHEN and CDR2 is SYDVKM. V shed 5 bases, J shed 6 bases, and the junction held 7 bases outside the gene matches. The CDR3 sequence: CASSVTSGRALDTQYF. In DNA, the CDR3 is TGTGCCAGCAGTGTGACTAGCGGGAGGGCCCTGGATACGCAGTATTTT.

This clonotype has a handful of counts. This chain uses TRBV20-1 with TRBJ2-2; 7 bases map to TRBD1. Germline V gene data show CDR1 as DFQATT and CDR2 as SNEGSKA (reference sequence). The junction had 11 bases not matched to a gene; V was cut back by 3 bases and J by 1 base. This CDR3 region has 17 residues. In nucleotides, the CDR3 is TGCAGTGCTAGTGGCCCCGCAGGGACAGTGAACACCGGGGAGCTGTTTTTT. Translation: CSASGPAGTVNTGELFF.

This clonotype was counted ten times or more. V and J are TRBV18 and TRBJ2-2, with D possibly TRBD2 on 6 matching bases. Trimming left V 3 bases short and J 1 base short, with 15 bases between. Germline V gene data show CDR1 as KGHSH and CDR2 as LQKENI. The CDR3 runs 17 residues. CDR3 nucleotides: TGTGCCAGCTCACCGGGCGGGGTACGGAAGAACACCGGGGAGCTGTTTTTT. This codes for CASSPGGVRKNTGELFF.

This clonotype showed up just a few times. The CDR3 nucleotides are TGTGCCAGCAGTTTACGAGTGGGTGAGCAGTTCTTC. Its translation: CASSLRVGEQFF. The V gene is TRBV28, the J gene TRBJ2-1, with D hard to call. Germline V gene sequence: CDR1 MDHEN, CDR2 SYDVKM. This CDR3 is built from 12 residues. V lost 2 bases to trimming and J lost 9 bases, with 8 bases between them. The complete variable domain, with remaining parts taken from reference TRBV28 and TRBJ2-1, reads DVKVTQSSRYLVKRTGEKVFLECVQDMDHENMFWYRQDPGLGLRLIYFSYDVKMKEKGDIPEGYSVSREKKERFSLILESASTNQTSMYLCASSLRVGEQFFGPGTRLTVL.

The chain links TRBV7-2 to TRBJ1-1, with D uncertain. V was clipped by 0 bases and J by 5 bases, with 10 bases between them. The CDR3 loop spans 14 amino acids. Germline V gene data show CDR1 as SGHTA and CDR2 as FQGNSA. CDR3 DNA sequence: TGTGCCAGCAGCTTAGCGAAGGTCGGGACTGAAGCTTTCTTT. Residues: CASSLAKVGTEAFF.

This clonotype was recorded a few times. J is TRBJ1-3 and V is TRBV6-5, with a weak D call TRBD1 (6 bases). CDR1 and CDR2 (germline): MNHEY, SVGAGI. The CDR3 is 16 residues long. Trimming pared 2 bases from V and 0 bases from J, leaving 11 bases between. DNA of the CDR3: TGTGCCAGCAGTTACGGCGGGGGCGGCTCTGGAAACACCATATATTTT. Residues: CASSYGGGGSGNTIYF.